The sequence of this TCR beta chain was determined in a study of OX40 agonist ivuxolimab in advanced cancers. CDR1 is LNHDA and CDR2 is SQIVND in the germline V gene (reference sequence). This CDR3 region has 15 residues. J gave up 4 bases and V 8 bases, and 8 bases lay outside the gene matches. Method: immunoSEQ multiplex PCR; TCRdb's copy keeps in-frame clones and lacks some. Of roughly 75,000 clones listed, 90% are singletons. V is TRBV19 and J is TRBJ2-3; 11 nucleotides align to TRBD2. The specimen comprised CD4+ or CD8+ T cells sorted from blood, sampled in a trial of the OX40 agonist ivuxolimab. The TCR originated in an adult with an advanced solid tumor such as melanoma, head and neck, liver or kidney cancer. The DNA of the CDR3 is TGTGCCAGTTGTCCCTCGGGACTAGCGGCAGATACGCAGTATTTT. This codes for CASCPSGLAADTQYF.